What follows are 2 T cell receptor beta chains derived from one specimen sequenced in a study of T cells in women clearing cervical HPV infection. Profiling relied on immunoSEQ multiplex PCR, and the TCRdb table lists in-frame clones only, not all of them. This sample contains about 44,000 clones. Material: blood buffy coat. The receptors derive from a woman between 18 and 70 years old with a cervical HPV16 infection that either progressed to CIN3+ or cleared (not recorded which).

About this clone: The CDR3 extends 3 residues past the end of the read, so its final part is completed from the germline J gene. The V and J genes are TRBV6-2 or TRBV6-3 and TRBJ2-2; 10 bases align to TRBD2. Germline CDR1 MNHEY, CDR2 SVGEGT. V lost 6 bases to trimming and J lost 2 bases; unmatched junction nucleotides: 9. The CDR3 is made up of 17 amino acids. The CDR3 loop reads CASRISGRAGNTGELFF. The sequenced CDR3 bases are TGTGCCAGCAGAATAAGCGGGAGGGCCGGAAACACCGGGGAG.

Points on this clone: Read data end 3 residues before the CDR3 end; the end is taken from the germline J gene. This chain uses TRBV29-1 with TRBJ2-2, with TRBD2 matching over 13 bases. J lost 6 bases, V lost 6 bases, and 4 bases had no gene match. CDR1 is SQVTM and CDR2 is ANQGSEA in the germline V gene. The CDR3 contains 14 residues. The part of the CDR3 DNA that was read is TGCAGCGTAAGGACTAGCGGGGGTGCCGGGGAG. Translating it yields CSVRTSGGAGE. The entire CDR3 reads CSVRTSGGAGELFF.